This record looks at one T cell receptor beta chain sequence and its context. CDR1 is LGHNA and CDR2 is YSLEER in the germline V gene. The CDR3 is 12 residues long. Trimming shortened V by 3 bases and J by 14 bases, and 13 bases separated the two germline ends. TCRdb passed the 5' RACE reads through MiXCR, listing each CDR3 protein once. The sample has 450,000 to 600,000 distinct CDR3 sequences; approximately 13% are singletons. This sample was taken from a study of T cells after yellow fever vaccination. Study at large: Researchers used SMART-Seq v4 Ultra Low Input to prepare fractions that had low cell numbers.

This chain links TRBV4-3 with TRBJ1-4, with TRBD1 as a possible D gene (6 bases). This specimen was PBMCs, taken on the day of the yellow fever booster vaccination. This receptor was obtained from a man aged 30-40 years who received the YFV17D yellow fever vaccine. CDR3 sequence: CASSQIGTSLFF. In nucleotides, the CDR3 is TGCGCCAGCAGCCAGATAGGGACATCCCTGTTTTTT.